A single sample is the source of the 10 T cell receptor beta chains below, sequenced in a study of shared clonotypes between healthy human individuals. Libraries were prepared by immunoSEQ multiplex PCR; TCRdb keeps only in-frame clonotypes and omits some of them. The repertoire holds some 2,500,000 clones, with approximately 94% as singletons. Sequenced input: naive CD4+ T cells from PBMCs. Subset of the sample: CD45RA+ positively selected. The receptor set was obtained from a man aged 18 to 35 in good health. Some clones in this sample may be carry-over from other donors' samples.

V usage is TRBV5-4 and J usage is TRBJ2-7; no clear D gene. V shed 3 bases and J shed 1 base, with 11 bases lying between them. The CDR3 length is 14 residues. Germline V gene sequence: CDR1 SGHNT, CDR2 YYREEE (reference sequence). The CDR3 nucleotides are TGTGCCAGCAGCTCCTACGTAGGGTCCTACGAGCAGTACTTC. Encoded protein: CASSSYVGSYEQYF. Full variable domain (rest looked up from reference TRBV5-4 and TRBJ2-7): ETGVTQSPTHLIKTRGQQVTLRCSSQSGHNTVSWYQQALGQGPQFIFQYYREEENGRGNFPPRFSGLQFPNYSSELNVNALELDDSALYLCASSSYVGSYEQYFGPGTRLTVT.

The chain is built from TRBV29-1 and TRBJ1-1; 8 bases are a match to TRBD1. The CDR3 loop spans 14 amino acids. The germline V gene has CDR1 SQVTM and CDR2 ANQGSEA. V lost 2 bases and J lost 3; bases outside the gene matches: 5. The CDR3 spells CSVEYTGGYTEAFF. The DNA for the CDR3 is TGCAGCGTTGAATATACAGGGGGGTACACTGAAGCTTTCTTT. Supplemented by reference TRBV29-1 and TRBJ1-1, the full variable domain reads SAVISQKPSRDICQRGTSLTIQCQVDSQVTMMFWYRQQPGQSLTLIATANQGSEATYESGFVIDKFPISRPNLTFSTLTVSNMSPEDSSIYLCSVEYTGGYTEAFFGQGTRLTVV.

A single count supports this clone. This chain joins TRBV7-2 and TRBJ2-3; either TRBD1 or TRBD2 may fit D (5 bases each). Germline V gene lookup returns CDR1 SGHTA and CDR2 FQGNSA. V lost 5 bases, J lost 7 bases, and 13 bases lay in between. There are 13 residues in the CDR3. CDR3 sequence reads: CASSLRGTNTQYF. CDR3 bases: TGTGCCAGCAGCCTCAGAGGGACCAATACGCAGTATTTT.

About this clone: This sample includes further DNA sequences coding for the same CDR3. The chain has TRBV28 and TRBJ1-4; TRBD1 agrees at 7 bases. The length of the CDR3 is 14 residues. The ends lost 2 bases at V and 8 bases at J; junction bases unmatched: 5. The V gene's germline CDR1 is MDHEN and CDR2 SYDVKM. CDR3 in amino acids: CASSLPRGDEKLFF. The CDR3 DNA is TGTGCCAGCAGTTTACCCAGGGGGGACGAAAAACTGTTTTTT.

This clone was seen a single time. The chain carries TRBV7-6 and TRBJ1-4; 11 nucleotides align to TRBD1. CDR1 and CDR2 (germline): SGHVS, FNYEAQ. This CDR3 is built from 16 residues. The junction had 4 bases not matched to a gene; V was cut back by 4 bases and J by 3 bases. DNA of the CDR3: TGTGCCAGCAGCTCGGACAGGGGGCTATCTAATGAAAAACTGTTTTTT. Protein sequence: CASSSDRGLSNEKLFF.

This clone was seen only once. The chain has TRBV7-3 and TRBJ2-2, with D maybe TRBD2 (5 bases). The V end lost 7 bases, the J end lost 1 base, and 10 bases lay between the germline ends. The CDR3 length is 14 residues. Per germline, CDR1 SGHTA and CDR2 FQGTGA. The CDR3, as DNA: TGTGCCAGCAAGGAGCGGAGGAACACCGGGGAGCTGTTTTTT. Its protein product is CASKERRNTGELFF.

This clone came up once. The chain has TRBV5-1 and TRBJ2-6; 8 bases map to TRBD1. The V and J ends lost 8 bases and 1 base, in that order; junction bases with no gene match: 8. Germline CDR1 SGHRS, CDR2 YFSETQ. This CDR3 is 16 amino acids long. In DNA, the CDR3 is TGCGCCAGGCAACAGGGGGAGACTTCTGGGGCCAACGTCCTGACTTTC. It codes for CARQQGETSGANVLTF. The entire variable domain, with the rest obtained from reference TRBV5-1 and TRBJ2-6, is as follows: KAGVTQTPRYLIKTRGQQVTLSCSPISGHRSVSWYQQTPGQGLQFLFEYFSETQRNKGNFPGRFSGRQFSNSRSEMNVSTLELGDSALYLCARQQGETSGANVLTFGAGSRLTVL.

The CDR3 loop reads CASSFPPGGNGYTF. DNA of the CDR3: TGTGCCAGCAGTTTTCCCCCTGGGGGGAATGGCTACACCTTC. The rearrangement links TRBV28 to TRBJ1-2; TRBD1 is a possible D gene (5 bases). With 3 bases removed from V and 6 bases from J, the gap between germline ends came to 14 bases. The length of the CDR3 is 14 residues. Looked up from germline, CDR1 is MDHEN and CDR2 is SYDVKM.

CDR3 residues: CASRPRGAAYNEQFF. CDR3 coding DNA: TGTGCCAGCAGACCCCGGGGAGCGGCTTACAATGAGCAGTTCTTC. The rearrangement uses TRBV5-6 and TRBJ2-1, with D possibly TRBD2 on 5 matching bases. The CDR3 consists of 15 residues. The germline V gene encodes CDR1 SGHDT and CDR2 YYEEEE. The V end was cut by 5 bases, the J end by 4 bases, with 16 bases between.

V is TRBV4-1 and J is TRBJ1-5; D not resolved. This CDR3 is 15 amino acids long. Trimming cost V 0 bases and J 10 bases, with 16 bases left between them. Germline V lookup: CDR1 MGHRA, CDR2 YSYEKL. CDR3 bases: TGCGCCAGCAGCCAAGAGACGGAGGGATGGGCACCCCAGCATTTT. Its translation is CASSQETEGWAPQHF.